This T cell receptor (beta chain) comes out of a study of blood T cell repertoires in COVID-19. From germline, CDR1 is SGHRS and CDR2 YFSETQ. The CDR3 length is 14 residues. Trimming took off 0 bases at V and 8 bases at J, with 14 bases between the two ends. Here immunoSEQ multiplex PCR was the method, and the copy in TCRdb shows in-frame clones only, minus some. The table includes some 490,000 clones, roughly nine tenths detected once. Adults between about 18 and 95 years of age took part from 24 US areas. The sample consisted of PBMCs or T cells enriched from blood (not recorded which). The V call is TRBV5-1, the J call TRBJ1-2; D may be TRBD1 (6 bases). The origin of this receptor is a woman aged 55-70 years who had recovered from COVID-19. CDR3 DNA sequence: TGCGCCAGCAGCTTGGACAGGGTTAGTAGCGGCTACACCTTC. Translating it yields CASSLDRVSSGYTF.